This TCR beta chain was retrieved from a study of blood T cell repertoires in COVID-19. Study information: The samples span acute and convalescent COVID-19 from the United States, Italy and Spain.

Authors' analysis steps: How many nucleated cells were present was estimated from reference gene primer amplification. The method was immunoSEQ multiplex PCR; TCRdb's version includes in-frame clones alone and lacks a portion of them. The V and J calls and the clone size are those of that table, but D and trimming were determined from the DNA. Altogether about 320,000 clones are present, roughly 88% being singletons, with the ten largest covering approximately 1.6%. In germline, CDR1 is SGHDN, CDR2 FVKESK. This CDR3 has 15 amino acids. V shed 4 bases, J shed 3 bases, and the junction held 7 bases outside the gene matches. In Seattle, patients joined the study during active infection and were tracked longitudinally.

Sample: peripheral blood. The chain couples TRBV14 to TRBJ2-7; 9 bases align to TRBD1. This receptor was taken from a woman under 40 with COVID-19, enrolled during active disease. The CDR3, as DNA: TGTGCCAGCAGCCCACAACAGGGGGCTGTCTACGAGCAGTACTTC. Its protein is CASSPQQGAVYEQYF.